Following are 32 T cell receptor beta chains from one sample sequenced in a study of OX40 agonist ivuxolimab in advanced cancers. Measured with immunoSEQ multiplex PCR; TCRdb has only the in-frame clones, and not every one. The repertoire includes 85,000 to 130,000 clones, 90% of them detected once, and 0.25% to 0.35% sits in the top ten. Sequencing was performed on CD4+ or CD8+ T cells sorted from blood, taken in a trial of the OX40 agonist ivuxolimab. The source of these receptors is an adult with an advanced solid tumor such as melanoma, head and neck, liver or kidney cancer.

The chain uses TRBV28 and TRBJ2-7; 11 nucleotides line up with TRBD2. This CDR3 is built from 17 residues. Looked up from germline, CDR1 is MDHEN and CDR2 is SYDVKM. Trimming cost V 3 bases and J 0 bases; bases outside gene matches: 7. As DNA, the CDR3 is TGTGCCAGCAGTTTCTTCCTAGCGGGAGGAAGCTCCTACGAGCAGTACTTC. Protein sequence: CASSFFLAGGSSYEQYF.

This clone was detected once. The J gene is TRBJ2-2, the V gene TRBV7-2; TRBD1 agrees at 8 bases. CDR3 length: 14 amino acids. Per germline, CDR1 SGHTA and CDR2 FQGNSA. The ends lost 3 bases at V and 3 bases at J; junction bases unmatched: 0. CDR3 residues: CASSLDRDTGELFF. Here the CDR3 DNA reads TGTGCCAGCAGCTTGGACAGGGACACCGGGGAGCTGTTTTTT.

V is TRBV15 and J is TRBJ2-1; 8 bases agree with TRBD2. This CDR3 is built from 16 residues. The V gene end was trimmed by 4 bases and the J gene end by 0 bases; junction bases not matched to a gene: 5. Germline V gene data show CDR1 as LNHNV and CDR2 as YYDKDF (reference sequence). This CDR3 is CATSISGTSSYNEQFF. In DNA form, the CDR3 reads TGTGCCACCAGCATTAGCGGGACCAGCTCCTACAATGAGCAGTTCTTC.

V gene TRBV2 combines with J gene TRBJ1-4, with D possibly being TRBD1 (5 bases). CDR3 length equals 13 residues. The V and J ends lost 7 bases and 8 bases respectively, with 14 bases between them. Looked up from germline, CDR1 is SNHLY and CDR2 is FYNNEI. CDR3 sequence: CASTKGPREKLFF. CDR3 sequence (DNA): TGTGCCAGCACCAAGGGACCGCGAGAAAAACTGTTTTTT. Full variable domain (remainder filled in from reference TRBV2 and TRBJ1-4): EPEVTQTPSHQVTQMGQEVILRCVPISNHLYFYWYRQILGQKVEFLVSFYNNEISEKSEIFDDQFSVERPDGSNFTLKIRSTKLEDSAMYFCASTKGPREKLFFGSGTQLSVL.

This chain connects TRBV7-2 to TRBJ1-5, with D perhaps TRBD1 (6 bases). Germline-derived CDR1 and CDR2 are SGHTA and FQGNSA. With 3 bases removed from V and 6 bases from J, the gap between germline ends came to 12 bases. The CDR3 covers 14 residues. CDR3 bases: TGTGCCAGCAGCTTTACAGGGATCAGTCAGCCCCAGCATTTT. The encoded protein is CASSFTGISQPQHF.

V is TRBV7-6 and J is TRBJ2-2; 11 bases map to TRBD2. CDR3 size: 16 residues. Trimming at V came to 4 bases and at J to 2 bases, leaving 3 bases not matched to a gene. Germline V gene sequence: CDR1 SGHVS, CDR2 FNYEAQ. CDR3 loop: CASSSRLAGNTGELFF. The CDR3 DNA is TGTGCCAGCAGCTCCCGACTAGCGGGAAACACCGGGGAGCTGTTTTTT.

V and J are TRBV21-1 and TRBJ1-4; the DNA was not used to check the table's D call, TRBD1. TRBV21-1 is a documented pseudogene. This CDR3 is 15 amino acids long. The CDR3: CASSKDRATNEKLFF. As DNA, the CDR3 is TGTGCCAGCAGCAAGGACAGGGCAACTAATGAAAAACTGTTTTTT.

This rearrangement joins TRBV28 to TRBJ1-1, with D uncertain. The CDR3 length is 12 residues. Germline CDR1 is MDHEN and CDR2 is SYDVKM. Trimming cost V 0 bases and J 1 base, with 0 bases left between them. CDR3 sequence reads: CASSLWNTEAFF. The CDR3 bases are TGTGCCAGCAGTTTATGGAACACTGAAGCTTTCTTT.

The CDR3 sequence: CASSLDRVIDTQYF. The CDR3, as DNA: TGTGCCAGCAGCTTGGACAGGGTAATAGATACGCAGTATTTT. The genes are TRBV5-4 and TRBJ2-3; D is possibly TRBD1 (6 bases). The CDR3 length is 14 residues. The germline CDR1 and CDR2 sequences are SGHNT and YYREEE (reference sequence). The ends were cut back, 0 bases at V and 5 bases at J, with 10 bases in the middle.

This clone was observed a single time. The gene calls are TRBV6-6 and TRBJ2-7; TRBD1 aligns across 9 bases. CDR3 length: 11 amino acids. Looked up from germline, CDR1 is MNHNY and CDR2 is SVGAGI (reference sequence). V was clipped by 8 bases and J by 4 bases; unmatched bases: 0. The CDR3 sequence is CASDRGYEQYF. CDR3 coding DNA: TGTGCCAGCGACAGGGGGTACGAGCAGTACTTC.

The CDR3 DNA follows: TGTGCCAGCATTAAATACAGGGGGTACGAGCAGTACTTC. Its translation: CASIKYRGYEQYF. The V and J genes are TRBV2 and TRBJ2-7, with 8 bases aligning to TRBD1. This CDR3 is 13 amino acids long. Per germline, CDR1 SNHLY and CDR2 FYNNEI. J lost 4 bases, V lost 7 bases, and 6 bases had no gene match.

The V and J genes are TRBV11-2 and TRBJ1-5, with D unclear. The CDR3 runs to 15 residues. Germline V CDR1 and CDR2: SGHAT, FQNNGV. V was clipped by 5 bases and J by 0 bases, with 11 bases between them. The CDR3 DNA is TGTGCCAGCAGCCAAGGGCCCTTTAGCAATCAGCCCCAGCATTTT. Its translation is CASSQGPFSNQPQHF.

V is TRBV11-1 and J is TRBJ2-5; 7 bases map to TRBD1. Germline CDR1 SGHAT, CDR2 FQDESV (reference sequence). The CDR3 sequence is 16 residues long. V gave up 1 base and J gave up 1 base; unmatched junction bases: 6. In nucleotides, the CDR3 is TGTGCCAGCAGCTTAGGACAGGGTTGGGTCCAAGAGACCCAGTACTTC. It is translated as CASSLGQGWVQETQYF.

CDR3 nucleotides: TGTGCCAGCATTTGGACACAGGTGAAGGACGAGCAGTACTTC. The encoded protein is CASIWTQVKDEQYF. V gene TRBV2 combines with J gene TRBJ2-7; tentative D call: TRBD1 (5 bases). The CDR3 sequence is 14 residues long. V gave up 7 bases and J gave up 5 bases, with 18 bases separating them. Germline V gene sequence: CDR1 SNHLY, CDR2 FYNNEI.

J is TRBJ2-5 and V is TRBV6-5; D may be TRBD2 (6 bases). The J call may be wrong; the DNA end is better matched by TRBJ2-7. The CDR3 is 13 residues long. Germline-derived CDR1 and CDR2 are MNHEY and SVGAGI. CDR3 sequence (DNA): TGTGCCAGCAGGACTAGGAGCTCCTACGAGCAGTACTTC. It is translated as CASRTRSSYEQYF.

The genes are TRBV4-1 and TRBJ2-1; 11 bases align to TRBD2. The CDR3 totals 17 residues. Germline V lookup: CDR1 MGHRA, CDR2 YSYEKL. V gave up 4 bases and J gave up 1 base; unmatched junction bases: 6. CDR3 protein: CASSPRTSGSSYNEQFF. CDR3 nucleotides: TGCGCCAGCAGCCCCCGGACTAGCGGGTCGTCCTACAATGAGCAGTTCTTC.

This clone was seen a few times. This chain connects TRBV18 to TRBJ1-5, with D unclear. Trimming removed 5 bases at V and 8 bases at J, with 13 bases between. Germline assignment: CDR1 KGHSH and CDR2 LQKENI. This CDR3 spans 13 amino acids. CDR3 loop: CASSGNSAEPQHF. In DNA, the CDR3 is TGTGCCAGCTCAGGCAACAGTGCTGAGCCCCAGCATTTT.

This clone was picked up one time. The chain has TRBV14 and TRBJ1-2; no reliable D call. Trimming cost V 0 bases and J 3 bases, with 8 bases left between them. This CDR3 spans 14 amino acids. Germline CDR1 is SGHDN and CDR2 is FVKESK. Written as DNA, the CDR3 is TGTGCCAGCAGCCAAGAGACAAGCTACTATGGCTACACCTTC. Residues: CASSQETSYYGYTF.

The rearrangement joins TRBV7-3 to TRBJ2-1, with 9 bases aligning to TRBD2. Trimming removed 1 base from V and 6 bases from J; junction bases left unmatched: 4. The germline CDR1 and CDR2 sequences are SGHTA and FQGTGA. CDR3 length equals 15 residues. The CDR3: CASSLMREGLNEQFF. CDR3 in DNA: TGTGCCAGCAGCTTAATGCGGGAGGGCCTCAATGAGCAGTTCTTC.

The chain combines TRBV28 with TRBJ1-1; D gene uncertain. V was cut by 7 bases and J by 1 base, with 13 bases left in between. This CDR3 is 14 amino acids long. The germline V gene encodes CDR1 MDHEN and CDR2 SYDVKM. The DNA of the CDR3 is TGTGCCAGCACCCCGGGAGGGCCGAACACTGAAGCTTTCTTT. Its protein product is CASTPGGPNTEAFF. Full variable domain (remainder filled in from reference TRBV28 and TRBJ1-1): DVKVTQSSRYLVKRTGEKVFLECVQDMDHENMFWYRQDPGLGLRLIYFSYDVKMKEKGDIPEGYSVSREKKERFSLILESASTNQTSMYLCASTPGGPNTEAFFGQGTRLTVV.

This clone was found a few times. This chain connects TRBV19 to TRBJ2-2; a weak D match, TRBD2 (5 bases). Trimming took off 3 bases at V and 7 bases at J, with 12 bases between the two ends. The CDR3 loop spans 14 amino acids. Germline assignment: CDR1 LNHDA and CDR2 SQIVND (reference sequence). CDR3: CASSIGKASGELFF. As DNA, the CDR3 is TGTGCCAGTAGTATCGGGAAAGCTAGCGGGGAGCTGTTTTTT.

The CDR3 region is CASSPQAGPETQYF. CDR3 sequence (DNA): TGTGCCAGCTCACCACAGGCTGGGCCGGAGACCCAGTACTTC. The chain joins TRBV18 to TRBJ2-5; no definite D call. The CDR3 covers 14 residues. CDR1 is KGHSH and CDR2 is LQKENI in the germline V gene. Trimming stripped 1 base from V and 5 bases from J, with 11 bases between.

This CDR3 is CASSHQETQYF. The CDR3 DNA sequence: TGTGCCAGCAGCCACCAAGAGACCCAGTACTTC. This chain links TRBV11-2 with TRBJ2-5, with D unresolved. The CDR3 length is 11 residues. Germline V CDR1 and CDR2: SGHAT, FQNNGV. Trimming removed 5 bases at V and 0 bases at J, with 1 base between.

This chain connects TRBV28 to TRBJ2-7, with D possibly being TRBD1 (5 bases). Germline V gene sequence: CDR1 MDHEN, CDR2 SYDVKM. The CDR3 covers 14 residues. The germline V and J ends were trimmed by 6 bases and 0 bases, with 12 bases remaining between them. This CDR3 is CASRDSSSSYEQYF. The CDR3 DNA reads as TGTGCCAGCAGAGACAGTTCTAGCTCCTACGAGCAGTACTTC.

The chain couples TRBV19 to TRBJ2-2; D remains unclear. CDR3 size: 14 residues. Trimming removed 1 base at V and 4 bases at J, with 7 bases between. Per the germline V gene, CDR1 is LNHDA and CDR2 is SQIVND (reference sequence). The CDR3 here is CASSIAPSTGELFF. For the CDR3, the DNA is TGTGCCAGTAGTATAGCTCCGAGCACCGGGGAGCTGTTTTTT.

The rearrangement uses TRBV4-2 and TRBJ1-2; 8 bases map to TRBD1. The CDR3 totals 15 residues. CDR1 is LGHNA and CDR2 is YNFKEQ in the germline V gene. V lost 2 bases to trimming and J lost 7 bases; unmatched junction nucleotides: 9. The DNA for the CDR3 is TGTGCCAGCAGCCAAAAGGACAGGGCTCAGGGTGGCTACACCTTC. This codes for CASSQKDRAQGGYTF.

The rearrangement joins TRBV5-4 to TRBJ2-3; 9 bases match TRBD2. This CDR3 spans 16 amino acids. Trimming removed 3 bases from V and 6 bases from J; junction bases left unmatched: 11. Germline V gives CDR1 SGHNT, CDR2 YYREEE (reference sequence). DNA of the CDR3: TGTGCCAGCAGCTCCTCCGGGGCGGGGGGGTTTGATACGCAGTATTTT. Amino acids: CASSSSGAGGFDTQYF.

This clone was seen a single time. The rearrangement uses TRBV25-1 and TRBJ2-1; D gene unclear. The germline CDR1 and CDR2 sequences are MGHDK and SYGVNS. The CDR3 length is 13 residues. Between the trimmed V and J ends, which lost 6 bases and 9 bases, there was a span of 15 bases. The CDR3, as DNA: TGTGCCAGCAGCCACTTCCTGGGCAGTGAGCAGTTCTTC. Translating gives CASSHFLGSEQFF.

In the case of this clone: This sample includes further DNA sequences coding for the same CDR3. V gene TRBV18 combines with J gene TRBJ2-5, with a weak D call TRBD1 (6 bases). V lost 6 bases, J lost 1 base, and 12 bases lay in between. This CDR3 region has 14 residues. Germline CDR1 reads KGHSH; CDR2 reads LQKENI. CDR3 loop: CASSHTGFQETQYF. The CDR3 DNA reads as TGTGCCAGCTCTCATACAGGGTTCCAAGAGACCCAGTACTTC.

This clone has just a few counts. J is TRBJ1-1 and V is TRBV2; D remains unclear. The CDR3 length is 13 residues. V lost 4 bases, J lost 1 base, and 7 bases lay in between. Germline-derived CDR1 and CDR2 are SNHLY and FYNNEI. CDR3 nucleotides: TGTGCCAGCAGTGTTCTGGAGAACACTGAAGCTTTCTTT. Protein product: CASSVLENTEAFF.

The chain is built from TRBV6-5 and TRBJ2-7; TRBD2 matches at 10 bases. V trimming: 6 bases; J trimming: 4 bases; junction bases outside the gene matches: 9. The CDR3 runs to 15 residues. Germline-derived CDR1 and CDR2 are MNHEY and SVGAGI. Here the CDR3 reads CASRKPGLASYEQYF. The CDR3 DNA sequence: TGTGCCAGCAGGAAACCGGGACTAGCGTCGTACGAGCAGTACTTC.

V is TRBV11-2 and J is TRBJ2-7; 10 positions match TRBD1. The V gene end was trimmed by 5 bases and the J gene end by 3 bases; junction bases not matched to a gene: 1. CDR3 length: 13 amino acids. Germline values: CDR1 SGHAT, CDR2 FQNNGV. The DNA of the CDR3 is TGTGCCAGCAGCCGGACAGGGGGCTACGAGCAGTACTTC. Translated, it gives CASSRTGGYEQYF.